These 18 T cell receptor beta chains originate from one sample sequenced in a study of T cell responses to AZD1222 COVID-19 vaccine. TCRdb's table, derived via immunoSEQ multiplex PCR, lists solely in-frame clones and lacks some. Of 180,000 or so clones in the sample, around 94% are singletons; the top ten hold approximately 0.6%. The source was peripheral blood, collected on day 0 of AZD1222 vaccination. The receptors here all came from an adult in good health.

The CDR3 loop is CASSLSRGDEQFF. CDR3 nucleotides: TGTGCCAGCAGTTTATCGAGGGGGGATGAGCAGTTCTTC. The rearrangement uses TRBV27 and TRBJ2-1, with D perhaps matching TRBD1 or TRBD2 (6 bases each). The germline CDR1 and CDR2 sequences are MNHEY and SMNVEV (reference sequence). The ends were cut back, 0 bases at V and 8 bases at J, with 8 bases in the middle. CDR3 length: 13 residues.

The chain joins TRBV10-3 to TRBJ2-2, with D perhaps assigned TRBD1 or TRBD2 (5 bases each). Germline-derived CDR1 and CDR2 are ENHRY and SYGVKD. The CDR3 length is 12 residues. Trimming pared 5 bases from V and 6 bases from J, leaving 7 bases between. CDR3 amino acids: CAISRDAGELFF. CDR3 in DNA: TGTGCCATCAGTCGGGACGCCGGGGAGCTGTTTTTT.

CDR3 residues: CASRPEFEGRFYGYTF. CDR3 DNA sequence: TGTGCCAGCAGGCCCGAGTTTGAGGGGCGGTTCTATGGCTACACCTTC. The chain uses TRBV28 and TRBJ1-2; perhaps TRBD1 as D (5 bases). Trimming removed 6 bases from V and 4 bases from J, with 21 bases in between. The CDR3 loop spans 16 amino acids. The germline gives CDR1 MDHEN, CDR2 SYDVKM.

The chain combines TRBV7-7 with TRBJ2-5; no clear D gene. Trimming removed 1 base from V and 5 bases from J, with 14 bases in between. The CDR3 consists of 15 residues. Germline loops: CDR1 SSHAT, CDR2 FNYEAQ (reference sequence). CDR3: CASSLEPGLGETQYF. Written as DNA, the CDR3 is TGTGCCAGCAGCTTAGAACCCGGTCTCGGGGAGACCCAGTACTTC.

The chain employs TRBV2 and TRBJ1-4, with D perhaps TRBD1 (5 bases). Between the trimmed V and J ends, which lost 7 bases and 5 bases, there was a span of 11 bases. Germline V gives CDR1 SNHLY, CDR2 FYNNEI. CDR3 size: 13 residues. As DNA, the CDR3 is TGTGCCAGCACCGCGGGGCTAAATGAAAAACTGTTTTTT. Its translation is CASTAGLNEKLFF.

CDR3 DNA sequence: TGTGCCAGCAGTGACGCCGGGGTGAGTGGCTACACCTTC. This translates into CASSDAGVSGYTF. The rearrangement uses TRBV6-4 and TRBJ1-2; unclear D gene. Trimming removed 2 bases from V and 7 bases from J, with 11 bases in between. The CDR3 spans 13 residues. Germline V gives CDR1 MRHNA, CDR2 SNTAGT.

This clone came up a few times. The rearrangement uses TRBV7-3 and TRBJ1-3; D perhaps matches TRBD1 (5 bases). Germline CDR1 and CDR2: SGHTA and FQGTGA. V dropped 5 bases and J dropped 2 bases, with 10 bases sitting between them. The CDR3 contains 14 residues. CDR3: CASSRGGTGNTIYF. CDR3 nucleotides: TGTGCCAGCAGCCGTGGGGGTACTGGAAACACCATATATTTT.

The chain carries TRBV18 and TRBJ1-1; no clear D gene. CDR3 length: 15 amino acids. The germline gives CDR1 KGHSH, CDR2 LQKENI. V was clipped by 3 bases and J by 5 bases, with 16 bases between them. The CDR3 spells CASSPERAPGTEAFF. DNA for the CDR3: TGTGCCAGCTCACCGGAACGGGCTCCCGGAACTGAAGCTTTCTTT.

The CDR3 DNA sequence: TGTGCCAGCAGTTTCTCGGACAGCCAGAAAGCTTTCTTT. Protein sequence: CASSFSDSQKAFF. V and J are TRBV12-3 or TRBV12-4 and TRBJ1-1; D perhaps matches TRBD1 (6 bases). The CDR3 extends over 13 amino acids. V was cut by 3 bases and J by 9 bases, with 14 bases left in between.

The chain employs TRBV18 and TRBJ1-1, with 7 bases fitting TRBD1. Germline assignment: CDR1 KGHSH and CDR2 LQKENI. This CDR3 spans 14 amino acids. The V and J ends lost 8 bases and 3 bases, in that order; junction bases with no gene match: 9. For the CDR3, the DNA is TGTGCCAGCACATATGACAGGGCGGACACTGAAGCTTTCTTT. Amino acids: CASTYDRADTEAFF. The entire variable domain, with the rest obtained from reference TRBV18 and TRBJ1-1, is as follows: NAGVMQNPRHLVRRRGQEARLRCSPMKGHSHVYWYRQLPEEGLKFMVYLQKENIIDESGMPKERFSAEFPKEGPSILRIQQVVRGDSAAYFCASTYDRADTEAFFGQGTRLTVV.

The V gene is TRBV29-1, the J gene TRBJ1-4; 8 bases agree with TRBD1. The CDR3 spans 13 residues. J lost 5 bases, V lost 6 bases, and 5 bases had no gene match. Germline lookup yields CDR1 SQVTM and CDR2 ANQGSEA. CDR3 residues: CSVPGQGNEKLFF. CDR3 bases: TGCAGCGTCCCCGGACAGGGAAATGAAAAACTGTTTTTT.

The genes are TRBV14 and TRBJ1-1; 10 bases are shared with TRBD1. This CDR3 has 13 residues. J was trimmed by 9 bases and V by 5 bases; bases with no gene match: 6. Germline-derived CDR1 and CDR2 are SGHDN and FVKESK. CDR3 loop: CASSARQGAKAFF. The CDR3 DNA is TGTGCCAGCAGCGCGAGACAGGGGGCTAAAGCTTTCTTT.

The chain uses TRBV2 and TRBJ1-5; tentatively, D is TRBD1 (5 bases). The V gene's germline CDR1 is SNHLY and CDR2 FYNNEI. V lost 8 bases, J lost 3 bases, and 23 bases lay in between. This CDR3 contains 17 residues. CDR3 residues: CASCPGSGAHLNQPQHF. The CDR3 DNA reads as TGTGCCAGCTGCCCGGGATCTGGGGCCCACCTCAATCAGCCCCAGCATTTT.

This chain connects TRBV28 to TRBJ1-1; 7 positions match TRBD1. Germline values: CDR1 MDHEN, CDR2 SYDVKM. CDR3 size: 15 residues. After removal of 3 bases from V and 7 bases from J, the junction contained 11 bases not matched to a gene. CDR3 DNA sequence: TGTGCCAGCAGTTTCCGGGGACAGACCAACTATGAAGCTTTCTTT. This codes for CASSFRGQTNYEAFF.

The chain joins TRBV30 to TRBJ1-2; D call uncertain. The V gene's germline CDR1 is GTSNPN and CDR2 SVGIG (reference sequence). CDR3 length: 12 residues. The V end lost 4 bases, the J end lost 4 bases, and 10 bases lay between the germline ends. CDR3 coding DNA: TGTGCCTGGATGATGGCGGCCTATGGCTACACCTTC. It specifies CAWMMAAYGYTF.

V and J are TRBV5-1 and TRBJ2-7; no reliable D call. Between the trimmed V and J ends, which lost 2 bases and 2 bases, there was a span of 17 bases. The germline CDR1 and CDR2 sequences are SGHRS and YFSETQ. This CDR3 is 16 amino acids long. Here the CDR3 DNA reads TGCGCCAGCAGCTTCCGGACCATGGAGTCCCCCTACGAGCAGTACTTC. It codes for CASSFRTMESPYEQYF.

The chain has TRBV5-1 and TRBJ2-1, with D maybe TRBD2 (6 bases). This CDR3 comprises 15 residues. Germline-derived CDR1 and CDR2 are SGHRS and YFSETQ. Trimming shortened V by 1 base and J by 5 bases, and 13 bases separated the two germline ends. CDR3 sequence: CASSLRRGLDNEQFF. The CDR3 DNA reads TGCGCCAGCAGCTTGAGGAGGGGCCTGGACAATGAGCAGTTCTTC.

The CDR3 sequence: CASSLTGNQPQHF. CDR3 in DNA: TGTGCCAGCAGTTTAACAGGCAATCAGCCCCAGCATTTT. This chain connects TRBV12-3 or TRBV12-4 to TRBJ1-5; D is unclear. The CDR3 is 13 residues long. V lost 2 bases, J lost 2 bases, and 4 bases lay in between.